The 23 T cell receptor beta chains below all came from one sample that was sequenced in a study of blood T cell repertoires in COVID-19. The method was immunoSEQ multiplex PCR; TCRdb's version includes in-frame clones alone and lacks a portion of them. The data contain over 120,000 clones, around 80% of them singletons. Sequencing input: peripheral blood. The origin of the receptors is a woman aged 55 to 70 with acute or convalescent COVID-19.

The CDR3 bases are TGTGCCAGCAGTCCCGGACTAGCTACGGAGCAGTTCTTC. The encoded protein is CASSPGLATEQFF. The rearrangement links TRBV27 to TRBJ2-1; the match to TRBD2 covers 8 bases. V lost 5 bases to trimming and J lost 10 bases; unmatched junction nucleotides: 7. The germline gives CDR1 MNHEY, CDR2 SMNVEV (reference sequence). This CDR3 has 13 amino acids.

This clone came up once. The DNA of the CDR3 is TGTGCCAGCAGCTCGGGAGGGTATAATTCACCCCTCCACTTT. This codes for CASSSGGYNSPLHF. This chain joins TRBV6-5 and TRBJ1-6; D call uncertain. Between the trimmed V and J ends, which lost 6 bases and 4 bases, there was a span of 10 bases. Germline lookup yields CDR1 MNHEY and CDR2 SVGAGI. The CDR3 spans 14 residues.

This clone was counted once. This chain links TRBV28 with TRBJ1-1; a weak D match, TRBD1 (6 bases). Germline V lookup: CDR1 MDHEN, CDR2 SYDVKM. V was clipped by 7 bases and J by 11 bases, with 20 bases between them. This CDR3 is 13 amino acids long. DNA for the CDR3: TGTGCCAGCATGACCGCATGGGGACAAATGGCTTTCTTT. As protein: CASMTAWGQMAFF.

The chain is built from TRBV29-1 and TRBJ2-1; 9 bases align to TRBD1. Germline-derived CDR1 and CDR2 are SQVTM and ANQGSEA. The V and J ends lost 7 bases and 10 bases, in that order; junction bases with no gene match: 8. This CDR3 is built from 12 residues. CDR3 loop: CSAGQGTGEQFF. The CDR3 region has the DNA TGCAGCGCGGGACAGGGAACAGGGGAGCAGTTCTTC.

The genes are TRBV7-8 and TRBJ2-3, with 13 nucleotides matching TRBD2. Unmatched junction bases numbered 7, after V lost 2 bases and J lost 5 bases. Germline lookup yields CDR1 SGHVS and CDR2 FQNEAQ. CDR3 length equals 17 residues. The CDR3 DNA sequence: TGTGCCAGCAGCTTACTAGGGACTAGCGGGATCGTAGATACGCAGTATTTT. This codes for CASSLLGTSGIVDTQYF.

The chain is built from TRBV27 and TRBJ1-6; 8 bases are a match to TRBD1. Trimming cost V 5 bases and J 10 bases; bases outside gene matches: 7. The CDR3 runs to 14 residues. Germline-derived CDR1 and CDR2 are MNHEY and SMNVEV (reference sequence). DNA of the CDR3: TGTGCCAGCAGTCTCGACAGGGGCGGATCACCCCTCCACTTT. It encodes CASSLDRGGSPLHF.

V gene TRBV6-5 combines with J gene TRBJ2-2; D ambiguous. V lost 8 bases and J lost 1, with 5 bases in between. The V gene's germline CDR1 is MNHEY and CDR2 SVGAGI. The CDR3 has 12 amino acids. CDR3 amino acids: CASHWNTGELFF. The DNA of the CDR3 is TGTGCCAGCCATTGGAACACCGGGGAGCTGTTTTTT.

The chain uses TRBV5-8 and TRBJ2-3; TRBD2 might be the D (6 bases). Trimming shortened V by 6 bases and J by 8 bases, and 13 bases separated the two germline ends. The CDR3 sequence is 12 residues long. Germline CDR1 and CDR2: SGHTS and YDEGEE. CDR3 sequence: CASTSTSATQYF. CDR3 coding DNA: TGTGCCAGCACCTCGACTAGTGCTACGCAGTATTTT.

The table lists this clone with a few counts. The J gene is TRBJ1-1, the V gene TRBV18, with unresolved D. The germline V gene has CDR1 KGHSH and CDR2 LQKENI. The CDR3 runs 15 residues. V was clipped by 3 bases and J by 1 base, with 12 bases between them. This CDR3 is CASSPEDPRNTEAFF. CDR3 bases: TGTGCCAGCTCACCGGAGGACCCAAGGAACACTGAAGCTTTCTTT.

This rearrangement joins TRBV12-2 to TRBJ1-1; the listed D gene, TRBD1, was not tested against the DNA. TRBV12-2 is a pseudogene locus. The CDR3 totals 11 residues. DNA for the CDR3: TGTGCAAGTCGATTACAGGGTGAAGCTTTCTTT. The encoded protein is CASRLQGEAFF.

This clone was picked up one time. This chain connects TRBV5-6 to TRBJ2-1; TRBD2 matches at 11 bases. Losses at the gene ends were 4 bases for V and 4 bases for J; bases not matched to a gene: 7. The germline V gene has CDR1 SGHDT and CDR2 YYEEEE. The CDR3 runs 16 residues. CDR3: CASSPRLAGMYNEQFF. In DNA form, the CDR3 reads TGTGCCAGCAGCCCACGACTAGCGGGAATGTACAATGAGCAGTTCTTC.

The genes are TRBV20-1 and TRBJ2-1; maybe TRBD2 (6 bases). The germline gives CDR1 DFQATT, CDR2 SNEGSKA (reference sequence). This CDR3 spans 18 amino acids. Between the trimmed V and J ends, which lost 3 bases and 0 bases, there was a span of 21 bases. The CDR3 sequence: CSASSGAVRRLSYNEQFF. The CDR3 DNA is TGCAGTGCTAGTTCGGGAGCGGTGCGGAGGCTCTCCTACAATGAGCAGTTCTTC.

This chain uses TRBV10-3 with TRBJ2-3; 9 bases line up with TRBD2. V dropped 8 bases and J dropped 3; count of bases not matched to a gene: 9. Germline assignment: CDR1 ENHRY and CDR2 SYGVKD. The CDR3 is made up of 15 amino acids. For the CDR3, the DNA is TGTGCCATCGCAGTCGGCCTAGCGGGAACAGATACGCAGTATTTT. This codes for CAIAVGLAGTDTQYF.

The gene calls are TRBV10-3 and TRBJ2-7; 7 nucleotides align to TRBD2. Germline CDR1 ENHRY, CDR2 SYGVKD. The CDR3 is 14 residues long. V lost 4 bases to trimming and J lost 9 bases; unmatched junction nucleotides: 12. The CDR3 reads CAISGAEAGASQYF. The DNA of the CDR3 is TGTGCCATCAGTGGGGCAGAGGCGGGAGCGTCGCAGTACTTC.

This chain joins TRBV10-3 and TRBJ1-1, with 9 bases aligning to TRBD1. V shed 3 bases, J shed 2 bases, and the junction held 1 base outside the gene matches. Germline-derived CDR1 and CDR2 are ENHRY and SYGVKD. CDR3 size: 14 residues. DNA of the CDR3: TGTGCCATCAGTGATACAGGGGGCAACACTGAAGCTTTCTTT. Translated: CAISDTGGNTEAFF.

This clone turned up a few times. J is TRBJ2-1 and V is TRBV7-9, with D hard to call. CDR1 and CDR2 from the germline V gene are SEHNR and FQNEAQ (reference sequence). Trimming stripped 5 bases from V and 9 bases from J, with 11 bases between. The CDR3 consists of 12 residues. The CDR3 reads CASSPESGEQFF. The CDR3 DNA follows: TGTGCCAGCAGCCCCGAATCCGGTGAGCAGTTCTTC.

V and J are TRBV6-2 or TRBV6-3 and TRBJ2-1; 13 nucleotides match TRBD2. In germline, CDR1 is MNHEY, CDR2 SVGEGT. Trimming at V came to 4 bases and at J to 7 bases, leaving 7 bases not matched to a gene. The CDR3 sequence is 16 residues long. The CDR3 DNA follows: TGTGCCAGCAGTTCACGGACTAGCGGGAGCGGGAATGAGCAGTTCTTC. Its translation: CASSSRTSGSGNEQFF.

The J gene is TRBJ2-3, the V gene TRBV28; 10 bases line up with TRBD2. CDR1 and CDR2 (germline): MDHEN, SYDVKM. The CDR3 length is 16 residues. J gave up 5 bases and V 2 bases, and 7 bases lay outside the gene matches. In DNA form, the CDR3 reads TGTGCCAGCAGTTTAGGTGGGGGACTAGCGAGAGATACGCAGTATTTT. Residues: CASSLGGGLARDTQYF.

The rearrangement links TRBV19 to TRBJ1-3; 8 bases fit TRBD1. The CDR3 is 17 residues long. V gave up 6 bases and J gave up 0 bases; unmatched junction bases: 10. CDR1 LNHDA and CDR2 SQIVND come from the germline V gene (reference sequence). This CDR3 reads CASRGTGISISGNTIYF. The CDR3 coding sequence is TGTGCCAGTAGGGGGACAGGCATATCAATCTCTGGAAACACCATATATTTT.

This clone has only a few counts. The DNA for the CDR3 is TGTGCCAGCAGTGACTTGAGGGAAAATAGGTATGGCTACACCTTC. Protein sequence: CASSDLRENRYGYTF. This chain links TRBV2 with TRBJ1-2; D is uncertain. The CDR3 length is 15 residues. V lost 3 bases, J lost 5 bases, and 16 bases lay in between. Germline CDR1 reads SNHLY; CDR2 reads FYNNEI.

The gene calls are TRBV28 and TRBJ1-2; D gene unclear. Trimming removed 3 bases from V and 6 bases from J, with 11 bases in between. CDR1 and CDR2 (germline): MDHEN, SYDVKM. The CDR3 sequence is 13 residues long. The CDR3 DNA reads as TGTGCCAGCAGTTTCCGTAGAGGGAATGGCTACACCTTC. Protein sequence: CASSFRRGNGYTF.

Only one count was recorded for this clone. The rearrangement joins TRBV7-9 to TRBJ2-3, with 11 bases that match TRBD2. Per germline, CDR1 SEHNR and CDR2 FQNEAQ (reference sequence). The CDR3 covers 16 residues. The trim removed 3 bases at V and 0 bases at J, leaving 2 bases unmatched. The CDR3, as DNA: TGTGCCAGCAGCTTCACTAGCGGGAGTAGCACAGATACGCAGTATTTT. Amino acid sequence: CASSFTSGSSTDTQYF.

The chain links TRBV7-6 to TRBJ1-5; 7 nucleotides match TRBD1. The CDR3 length is 17 residues. The trim removed 0 bases at V and 0 bases at J, leaving 5 bases unmatched. Germline V gene lookup returns CDR1 SGHVS and CDR2 FNYEAQ. The CDR3 DNA reads TGTGCCAGCAGCTTAGCAAGGGACAGCGATAGCAATCAGCCCCAGCATTTT. Protein product: CASSLARDSDSNQPQHF.